Listed here are 10 T cell receptor beta chains from one sample, sequenced in a study of T cells after yellow fever vaccination. TCRdb reanalysed the 5' RACE reads using MiXCR and keeps one entry per CDR3 protein. In the table there are around 260,000 distinct CDR3 sequences, over 4.5% of which are singletons. The sample consisted of CD4+ T cells sorted from PBMCs, taken on the day of the yellow fever booster vaccination. Every receptor here comes from a man in his late teens or twenties who received the YFV17D yellow fever vaccine.

This clonotype was counted at least ten times. The rearrangement uses TRBV7-2 and TRBJ2-3; D unresolved. The length of the CDR3 is 15 residues. V lost 8 bases, J lost 2 bases, and 17 bases lay in between. Germline CDR1 is SGHTA and CDR2 is FQGNSA. This chain's CDR3 is CASRLDRSATDTQYF. The CDR3, as DNA: TGTGCCAGCCGACTGGACCGGTCGGCCACAGATACGCAGTATTTT. The whole variable domain, remainder taken from reference TRBV7-2 and TRBJ2-3, is GAGVSQSPSNKVTEKGKDVELRCDPISGHTALYWYRQSLGQGLEFLIYFQGNSAPDKSGLPSDRFSAERTGGSVSTLTIQRTQQEDSAVYLCASRLDRSATDTQYFGPGTRLTVL.

This chain uses TRBV20-1 with TRBJ1-1; D remains ambiguous. The CDR3 has 12 amino acids. V was cut by 5 bases and J by 1 base, with 8 bases left in between. Per germline, CDR1 DFQATT and CDR2 SNEGSKA (reference sequence). The CDR3 DNA reads as TGCAGTGCTTTTGACACGAACACTGAAGCTTTCTTT. Translated: CSAFDTNTEAFF.

This clonotype was seen a few times. This chain links TRBV19 with TRBJ2-5; no reliable D call. The germline V and J ends were trimmed by 5 bases and 3 bases, with 10 bases remaining between them. The length of the CDR3 is 13 residues. Germline assignment: CDR1 LNHDA and CDR2 SQIVND (reference sequence). This chain's CDR3 is CASSANREETQYF. In nucleotides, the CDR3 is TGTGCCAGTAGTGCCAATCGAGAAGAGACCCAGTACTTC.

The CDR3 nucleotides read TGCGCCAGCAGTGGGGGTCAAGGTGGGACCCAGTACTTC. Protein: CASSGGQGGTQYF. V usage is TRBV10-1 and J usage is TRBJ2-5; no clear D. The V end lost 4 bases, the J end lost 7 bases, and 13 bases lay between the germline ends. The CDR3 has 13 amino acids. The V gene's germline CDR1 is WNHNN and CDR2 SYGVQD (reference sequence).

Worth noting for this clonotype: A much more abundant neighbour one base away suggests this may be a read error. The rearrangement links TRBV7-6 to TRBJ2-5; D may correspond to TRBD1 or TRBD2 (5 bases each). In germline, CDR1 is SGHVS, CDR2 FNYEAQ. The CDR3 extends over 15 amino acids. CDR3 region: CASSLGGIRGETLYF. CDR3 DNA sequence: TGTGCCAGCAGCTTAGGTGGGATTAGGGGAGAGACCCTGTACTTC.

This clonotype appeared many times. This sequence joins TRBV24-1 and TRBJ2-7; 9 nucleotides match TRBD1. CDR3 size: 15 residues. The ends lost 7 bases at V and 3 bases at J; junction bases unmatched: 9. From germline, CDR1 is KGHDR and CDR2 SFDVKD. CDR3 loop: CATRAGTGIVYEQYF. CDR3 nucleotides: TGTGCCACCAGAGCCGGGACAGGGATCGTCTACGAGCAGTACTTC.

This clonotype occurred a few times. This chain uses TRBV5-6 with TRBJ1-5, with a weak D call TRBD1 (5 bases). The CDR3 covers 15 residues. The germline V gene encodes CDR1 SGHDT and CDR2 YYEEEE. Trimming stripped 1 base from V and 6 bases from J, with 14 bases between. The CDR3 nucleotides read TGTGCCAGCAGCTTGTGGGCAGGGCGAACTCAGCCCCAGCATTTT. Its translation: CASSLWAGRTQPQHF.

The rearrangement joins TRBV3-1 to TRBJ2-1, with a possible D match to TRBD2 (6 bases). Germline V lookup: CDR1 LGHDT, CDR2 YNNKEL (reference sequence). Trimming removed 0 bases from V and 5 bases from J, with 11 bases in between. The CDR3 has 15 residues. Written as DNA, the CDR3 is TGTGCCAGCAGCCAAGAGGGACTCCGGCACAATGAGCAGTTCTTC. Residues: CASSQEGLRHNEQFF.

This clonotype was counted many times. The chain recombines TRBV10-3 with TRBJ1-3; a possible D gene is TRBD1 (6 bases). V was pared by 6 bases and J by 0 bases, with 12 bases between. The CDR3 contains 15 residues. Per germline, CDR1 ENHRY and CDR2 SYGVKD. The CDR3 sequence is CAIRGTGSSGNTIYF. Written as DNA, the CDR3 is TGTGCCATCAGGGGAACAGGGAGCTCTGGAAACACCATATATTTT.

V is TRBV18 and J is TRBJ1-5; D is unresolved. Deletions cut 6 bases from V and 4 bases from J, with 13 bases between. There are 14 residues in the CDR3. In germline, CDR1 is KGHSH, CDR2 LQKENI. The CDR3 nucleotides are TGTGCCAGCTCGAGGAGGGAAAAAAATCAGCCCCAGCATTTT. Translating gives CASSRREKNQPQHF.